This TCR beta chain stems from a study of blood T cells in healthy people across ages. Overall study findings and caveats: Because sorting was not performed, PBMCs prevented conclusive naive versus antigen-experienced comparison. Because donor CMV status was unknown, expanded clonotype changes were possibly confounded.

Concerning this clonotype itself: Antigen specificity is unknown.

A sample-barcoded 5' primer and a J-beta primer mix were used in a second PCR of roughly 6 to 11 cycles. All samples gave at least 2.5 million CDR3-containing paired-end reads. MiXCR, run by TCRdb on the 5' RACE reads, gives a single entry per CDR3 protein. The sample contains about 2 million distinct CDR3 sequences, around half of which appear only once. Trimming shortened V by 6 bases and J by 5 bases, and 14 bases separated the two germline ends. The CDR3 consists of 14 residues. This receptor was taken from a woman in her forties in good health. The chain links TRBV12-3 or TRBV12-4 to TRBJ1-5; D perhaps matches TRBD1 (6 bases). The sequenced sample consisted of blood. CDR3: CASSSDRTDQPQHF. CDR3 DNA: TGTGCCAGCAGCTCCGACAGGACCGATCAGCCCCAGCATTTT.